This T cell receptor (beta chain) was identified during a study of regulatory T cells in long-lasting Graves disease. In building TCR beta libraries, iRepertoire HTBI primers were used together with Arm-PCR of CDR3 regions. TCRdb re-called the multiplex PCR reads through MiXCR, storing one row per CDR3 protein. This repertoire shows roughly 400,000 distinct CDR3 sequences, 21% found once; its top ten account for roughly 13%. Comments on this clonotype: What it binds is not known.

The time point denotes: persistent/refractory GD, antithyroid drugs over 5 years with positive TRAb. Generation of the TCR library employed RNA extracted from PBMCs. Approximately 9.6 milliliters of peripheral blood were drawn into EDTA tubes. Trimming removed 2 bases at V and 3 bases at J, with 13 bases between. CDR3 length: 15 amino acids. General study findings and limits: Graves' patients with persistent disease showed TCR diversity lower than patients newly diagnosed.

The chain has TRBV12-3 or TRBV12-4 and TRBJ1-1; D not certain. The source is a female donor with Graves disease. The source material was peripheral blood mononuclear cells (PBMCs), sampled when the disease was refractory, from a patient treated with antithyroid drugs. CDR3 nucleotide sequence: TGTGCCAGCAGTTTAAGTTTGGAGTTATACACTGAAGCTTTCTTT. Its protein is CASSLSLELYTEAFF.